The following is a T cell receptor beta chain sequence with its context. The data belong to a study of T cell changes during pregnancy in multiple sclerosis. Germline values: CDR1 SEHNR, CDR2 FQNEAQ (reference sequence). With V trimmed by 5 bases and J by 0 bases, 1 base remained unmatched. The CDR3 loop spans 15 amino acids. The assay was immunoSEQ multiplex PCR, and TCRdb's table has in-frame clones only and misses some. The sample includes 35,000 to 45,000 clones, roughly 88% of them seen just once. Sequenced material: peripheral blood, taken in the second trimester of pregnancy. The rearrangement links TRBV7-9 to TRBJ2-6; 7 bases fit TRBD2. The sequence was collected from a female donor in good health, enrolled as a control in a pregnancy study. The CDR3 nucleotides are TGTGCCAGCAGCCGGACTAGCTCTGGGGCCAACGTCCTGACTTTC. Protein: CASSRTSSGANVLTF.